A single sample is the source of the 15 T cell receptor beta chains below, sequenced in a study of cytomegalovirus exposure and HLA in healthy donors. The assay was immunoSEQ multiplex PCR, and TCRdb's table has in-frame clones only and misses some. The sample holds under 250,000 clones, roughly 84% seen once. Source material: PBMCs. These receptors were collected from a young woman in good health and CMV-seropositive.

V is TRBV5-5 and J is TRBJ1-5, with D unresolved. Germline V CDR1 and CDR2: SGHKS, YYEKEE (reference sequence). The V gene lost 0 bases and the J gene lost 6 bases, with 10 bases spanning the gap. The CDR3 is 14 residues long. The DNA of the CDR3 is TGTGCCAGCAGCTTGGGTGGAGGAGTTCAGCCCCAGCATTTT. Translated, it gives CASSLGGGVQPQHF.

V usage is TRBV6-5 and J usage is TRBJ1-1; D is ambiguous. The CDR3 has 14 amino acids. V dropped 4 bases and J dropped 1 base, with 10 bases sitting between them. Germline V CDR1 and CDR2: MNHEY, SVGAGI. In DNA form, the CDR3 reads TGTGCCAGCAGTTTAGTTTCCCCGAACACTGAAGCTTTCTTT. Translating gives CASSLVSPNTEAFF.

The rearrangement links TRBV27 to TRBJ1-1, with D possibly matching TRBD1 (5 bases). Germline lookup yields CDR1 MNHEY and CDR2 SMNVEV (reference sequence). The length of the CDR3 is 16 residues. Trimming stripped 5 bases from V and 4 bases from J, with 20 bases between. CDR3 coding DNA: TGTGCCAGCAGTATCCTCCTAACCGGGGGGGGCACTGAAGCTTTCTTT. Its protein product is CASSILLTGGGTEAFF.

The chain has TRBV28 and TRBJ2-7, with 13 bases fitting TRBD2. The CDR3 has 15 residues. Germline assignment: CDR1 MDHEN and CDR2 SYDVKM. The junction had 7 bases not matched to a gene; V was cut back by 9 bases and J by 2 bases. This CDR3 is CASTSGTSGTYEQYF. CDR3 DNA sequence: TGTGCCAGTACATCCGGGACTAGCGGGACCTACGAGCAGTACTTC.

This clone is a singleton in its sample. The rearrangement links TRBV6-5 to TRBJ2-2, with TRBD2 matching over 7 bases. The CDR3 covers 15 residues. V lost 6 bases and J lost 5; bases outside the gene matches: 9. The germline V gene has CDR1 MNHEY and CDR2 SVGAGI. The CDR3 is CASRRSGVRTGELFF. CDR3 nucleotides: TGTGCCAGCAGGAGGAGCGGGGTGAGAACCGGGGAGCTGTTTTTT.

The chain has TRBV29-1 and TRBJ2-1; TRBD2 aligns across 8 bases. The CDR3 is 14 residues long. The trim removed 6 bases at V and 10 bases at J, leaving 14 bases unmatched. The V gene's germline CDR1 is SQVTM and CDR2 ANQGSEA. CDR3 sequence (DNA): TGCAGCGTCGCTACTAGCGGAGCGCCCCCCGAGCAGTTCTTC. It translates to CSVATSGAPPEQFF.

CDR3 in DNA: TGTGCCAGCAGATCTCCAGGGGGGTCTGGAAACACCATATATTTT. It translates to CASRSPGGSGNTIYF. This chain joins TRBV6-5 and TRBJ1-3, with 7 bases fitting TRBD1. The CDR3 length is 15 residues. Germline assignment: CDR1 MNHEY and CDR2 SVGAGI. V lost 6 bases and J lost 1; bases outside the gene matches: 6.

The chain couples TRBV30 to TRBJ2-1; possibly TRBD2 for D (5 bases). Trimming pared 5 bases from V and 15 bases from J, leaving 20 bases between. Germline CDR1 and CDR2: GTSNPN and SVGIG (reference sequence). The CDR3 length is 12 residues. CDR3 nucleotides: TGTGCCTGGTCTTCTAGCAGTACCTCTCTGTTCTTC. It translates to CAWSSSSTSLFF.

The rearrangement joins TRBV10-3 to TRBJ2-7; D is uncertain. CDR1 ENHRY and CDR2 SYGVKD come from the germline V gene. The CDR3 covers 14 residues. Trimming shortened V by 0 bases and J by 5 bases, and 11 bases separated the two germline ends. The CDR3 spells CAISESTRKDEQYF. DNA of the CDR3: TGTGCCATCAGTGAGTCGACTCGGAAGGACGAGCAGTACTTC.

This chain joins TRBV5-1 and TRBJ1-3; D ambiguous. Trimming removed 4 bases at V and 2 bases at J, with 19 bases between. There are 17 residues in the CDR3. Germline loops: CDR1 SGHRS, CDR2 YFSETQ. Here the CDR3 DNA reads TGCGCCAGCAGCCTCAACCCGCGTGAGGGTCCTGGAAACACCATATATTTT. Its protein product is CASSLNPREGPGNTIYF.

This clone has only a few counts. The genes are TRBV11-2 and TRBJ1-1; D perhaps matches TRBD1 (5 bases). V was cut by 4 bases and J by 0 bases, with 12 bases left in between. This CDR3 has 15 residues. Germline V gene data show CDR1 as SGHAT and CDR2 as FQNNGV. The CDR3 DNA follows: TGTGCCAGCAGCTCAATAGGGGAGGTGAACACTGAAGCTTTCTTT. Amino acid sequence: CASSSIGEVNTEAFF.

J is TRBJ1-2 and V is TRBV28; 9 bases agree with TRBD1. This CDR3 spans 15 amino acids. Per the germline V gene, CDR1 is MDHEN and CDR2 is SYDVKM. Unmatched junction bases numbered 13, after V lost 7 bases and J lost 7 bases. CDR3 in DNA: TGTGCCAGCAACCTGAGAGGACAGGGGTCGAGTGGCTACACCTTC. Residues: CASNLRGQGSSGYTF.

The V call is TRBV6-6, the J call TRBJ2-1; TRBD2 aligns across 10 bases. Germline V gene data show CDR1 as MNHNY and CDR2 as SVGAGI (reference sequence). The junction had 14 bases not matched to a gene; V was cut back by 8 bases and J by 10 bases. The CDR3 length is 15 residues. The CDR3 DNA sequence: TGTGCCAGCCGCCCAGAGCTAGCGGGGGATTCAGAGCAGTTCTTC. Residues: CASRPELAGDSEQFF.

This chain links TRBV9 with TRBJ1-2; D not resolved. V was cut by 0 bases and J by 8 bases, with 20 bases left in between. The CDR3 extends over 16 amino acids. The germline V gene has CDR1 SGDLS and CDR2 YYNGEE. CDR3 region: CASSVELESVGWGYTF. The CDR3 DNA is TGTGCCAGCAGCGTAGAATTGGAGTCGGTGGGTTGGGGCTACACCTTC.

J is TRBJ2-3 and V is TRBV11-2; 8 nucleotides line up with TRBD2. There are 15 residues in the CDR3. Losses at the gene ends were 5 bases for V and 5 bases for J; bases not matched to a gene: 9. From germline, CDR1 is SGHAT and CDR2 FQNNGV. In nucleotides, the CDR3 is TGTGCCAGCAGCACTACCGGGAGGGCGGTAGATACGCAGTATTTT. This translates into CASSTTGRAVDTQYF.